This entry lists 21 T cell receptor beta chains sequenced from one sample in a study of shared clonotypes between healthy human individuals. Repertoires were generated with immunoSEQ multiplex PCR, while TCRdb's copy carries only in-frame clones and drops some. In the table there are hundreds of thousands of clones, around 79% of which are singletons. The sequenced sample consisted of PBMCs. These receptors were taken from a woman between 35 and 50 years old in good health. Some clones in this sample may be carry-over from other donors' samples.

The rearrangement uses TRBV14 and TRBJ2-1; the match to TRBD1 covers 7 bases. The germline V gene has CDR1 SGHDN and CDR2 FVKESK. J was trimmed by 15 bases and V by 0 bases; bases with no gene match: 5. CDR3 length equals 12 residues. This chain's CDR3 is CASSQDLTGRFF. DNA for the CDR3: TGTGCCAGCAGCCAAGATTTGACAGGGAGGTTCTTC. The whole variable domain, remainder taken from reference TRBV14 and TRBJ2-1, is EAGVTQFPSHSVIEKGQTVTLRCDPISGHDNLYWYRRVMGKEIKFLLHFVKESKQDESGMPNNRFLAERTGGTYSTLKVQPAELEDSGVYFCASSQDLTGRFFGPGTRLTVL.

This rearrangement joins TRBV7-2 to TRBJ1-1; D remains ambiguous. Trimming cost V 1 base and J 0 bases, with 12 bases left between them. Germline V gives CDR1 SGHTA, CDR2 FQGNSA. The CDR3 covers 16 residues. CDR3 amino acids: CASSLDGRRMNTEAFF. The CDR3 DNA follows: TGTGCCAGCAGCTTAGACGGCAGACGGATGAACACTGAAGCTTTCTTT.

The chain carries TRBV18 and TRBJ2-5; D may correspond to TRBD1 or TRBD2 (6 bases each). Trimming cost V 5 bases and J 4 bases, with 11 bases left between them. Per germline, CDR1 KGHSH and CDR2 LQKENI. The length of the CDR3 is 13 residues. The CDR3 reads CASSTGAGETQYF. Written as DNA, the CDR3 is TGTGCCAGCTCAACGGGGGCAGGAGAGACCCAGTACTTC. Combining the CDR3 with reference TRBV18 and TRBJ2-5 gives the whole variable domain NAGVMQNPRHLVRRRGQEARLRCSPMKGHSHVYWYRQLPEEGLKFMVYLQKENIIDESGMPKERFSAEFPKEGPSILRIQQVVRGDSAAYFCASSTGAGETQYFGPGTRLLVL.

V and J are TRBV11-3 and TRBJ2-5; TRBD2 aligns across 10 bases. V was clipped by 1 base and J by 3 bases; unmatched bases: 8. The CDR3 is 17 amino acids. CDR1 and CDR2 from the germline V gene are SGHNT and YENEEA. CDR3 protein: CASSLVSSGRGKETQYF. CDR3 nucleotides: TGTGCCAGCAGCTTAGTTTCTAGCGGGAGAGGTAAAGAGACCCAGTACTTC.

This clone showed up many times. The V gene is TRBV9, the J gene TRBJ1-4; D not resolved. Deletions cut 0 bases from V and 4 bases from J, with 7 bases between. Germline V gives CDR1 SGDLS, CDR2 YYNGEE. The CDR3 is made up of 14 amino acids. The CDR3 DNA sequence: TGTGCCAGCAGCGTAGGGGCAAGTAATGAAAAACTGTTTTTT. Encoded protein: CASSVGASNEKLFF.

The V and J genes are TRBV11-1 and TRBJ2-2; D remains unclear. Looked up from germline, CDR1 is SGHAT and CDR2 is FQDESV (reference sequence). Trimming left V 3 bases short and J 3 bases short, with 5 bases between. This CDR3 spans 13 amino acids. Here the CDR3 DNA reads TGTGCCAGCAGCTTTGATTACACCGGGGAGCTGTTTTTT. Encoded protein: CASSFDYTGELFF.

V and J are TRBV2 and TRBJ1-2; D remains unclear. The CDR3 spans 12 residues. Trimming cost V 3 bases and J 8 bases, with 10 bases left between them. Germline CDR1 SNHLY, CDR2 FYNNEI. The CDR3 protein is CASSEREEGYTF. CDR3 sequence (DNA): TGTGCCAGCAGTGAGAGGGAGGAAGGCTACACCTTC.

The V gene is TRBV6-5, the J gene TRBJ2-4; a possible D gene is TRBD2 (5 bases). CDR3 length equals 16 residues. V gave up 4 bases and J gave up 1 base, with 14 bases separating them. Germline loops: CDR1 MNHEY, CDR2 SVGAGI. The CDR3 coding sequence is TGTGCCAGCAGTTCCCTTTCCGGCGGGGCCAAAAACATTCAGTACTTC. Protein sequence: CASSSLSGGAKNIQYF.

This clone was recorded a few times. This rearrangement joins TRBV7-3 to TRBJ2-2; D is unresolved. The CDR3 is 12 residues long. V lost 5 bases and J 6 bases, leaving 7 bases between the germline ends. Germline V gives CDR1 SGHTA, CDR2 FQGTGA. The CDR3 DNA follows: TGTGCCAGCAGCGTCGTTCCCGGGGAGCTGTTTTTT. It is translated as CASSVVPGELFF.

This chain links TRBV18 with TRBJ2-7, with a weak D call TRBD1 (5 bases). The germline gives CDR1 KGHSH, CDR2 LQKENI. V lost 5 bases to trimming and J lost 2 bases, with 13 bases between them. CDR3 length equals 14 residues. The CDR3 here is CASSSGHGPYEQYF. The DNA of the CDR3 is TGTGCCAGCTCATCCGGACACGGACCCTACGAGCAGTACTTC.

The chain uses TRBV5-1 and TRBJ2-2; perhaps TRBD2 as D (6 bases). CDR1 and CDR2 (germline): SGHRS, YFSETQ. The CDR3 length is 16 residues. Trimming removed 5 bases from V and 0 bases from J, with 14 bases in between. The CDR3 bases are TGCGCCAGCAGTTTCGAACTAGCAGCGAACACCGGGGAGCTGTTTTTT. Residues: CASSFELAANTGELFF.

The chain carries TRBV12-5 and TRBJ1-1; possible D gene TRBD1, 5 bases. The ends were cut back, 0 bases at V and 4 bases at J, with 12 bases in the middle. CDR3 length: 15 residues. Germline V gives CDR1 LGHNT, CDR2 FRNRAP. The CDR3 reads CASGLVGRGVTEAFF. Written as DNA, the CDR3 is TGTGCTAGTGGTTTGGTAGGGAGGGGTGTCACTGAAGCTTTCTTT.

The chain uses TRBV7-3 and TRBJ2-4; D ambiguous. CDR1 is SGHTA, CDR2 FQGTGA, per germline. This CDR3 comprises 13 residues. Between the trimmed V and J ends, which lost 2 bases and 6 bases, there was a span of 8 bases. In nucleotides, the CDR3 is TGTGCCAGCAGCTTACAGTCGGCAAACATTCAGTACTTC. Protein sequence: CASSLQSANIQYF.

The rearrangement uses TRBV21-1 and TRBJ2-4; TRBD2 is taken as the D call from the table, unchecked against the DNA. TRBV21-1 is an annotated pseudogene. The CDR3 sequence is 16 residues long. The CDR3 DNA follows: TGTGCCAGCAGCAGCCTAGCGGGAGGGCTTGTGAACATTCAGTACTTC. It yields the protein CASSSLAGGLVNIQYF.

This chain joins TRBV5-1 and TRBJ1-2; 7 nucleotides agree with TRBD1. V dropped 4 bases and J dropped 8; count of bases not matched to a gene: 14. The CDR3 has 15 residues. Germline V gene lookup returns CDR1 SGHRS and CDR2 YFSETQ. CDR3 amino acids: CASSTRQGHSGGYTF. The CDR3 DNA sequence: TGCGCCAGCAGCACACGACAGGGACATTCGGGGGGCTACACCTTC. The full variable domain, with the rest looked up from reference TRBV5-1 and TRBJ1-2, is KAGVTQTPRYLIKTRGQQVTLSCSPISGHRSVSWYQQTPGQGLQFLFEYFSETQRNKGNFPGRFSGRQFSNSRSEMNVSTLELGDSALYLCASSTRQGHSGGYTFGSGTRLTVV.

V gene TRBV6-5 combines with J gene TRBJ2-7; the D is unclear. Trimming took off 5 bases at V and 0 bases at J, with 11 bases between the two ends. Germline CDR1 MNHEY, CDR2 SVGAGI. The CDR3 spans 14 residues. The CDR3, as DNA: TGTGCCAGCAGTCCGAGATCTAGCTCCTACGAGCAGTACTTC. Its translation: CASSPRSSSYEQYF.

The chain has TRBV4-1 and TRBJ1-1, with TRBD1 identical over 7 bases. The junction had 10 bases not matched to a gene; V was cut back by 3 bases and J by 3 bases. CDR1 and CDR2 (germline): MGHRA, YSYEKL. The CDR3 covers 16 residues. CDR3 DNA sequence: TGCGCCAGCAGCCAGCAGACAGGGTCTGTCGACACTGAAGCTTTCTTT. Amino acid sequence: CASSQQTGSVDTEAFF.

The chain joins TRBV6-6 to TRBJ2-2; D not certain. This CDR3 is 14 amino acids long. The germline gives CDR1 MNHNY, CDR2 SVGAGI (reference sequence). The V end lost 1 base, the J end lost 1 base, and 4 bases lay between the germline ends. This CDR3 is CASSYFWNTGELFF. The CDR3 nucleotides read TGTGCCAGCAGTTACTTTTGGAACACCGGGGAGCTGTTTTTT.

The gene calls are TRBV2 and TRBJ2-3, with D possibly being TRBD2 (6 bases). V was clipped by 7 bases and J by 5 bases, with 13 bases between them. The germline V gene encodes CDR1 SNHLY and CDR2 FYNNEI. The length of the CDR3 is 13 residues. CDR3 residues: CASIAEWGDTQYF. The CDR3 region has the DNA TGTGCCAGCATAGCGGAATGGGGAGATACGCAGTATTTT.

The count of this clone is one. V gene TRBV2 combines with J gene TRBJ2-7; D is undetermined. Germline-derived CDR1 and CDR2 are SNHLY and FYNNEI. CDR3 size: 10 residues. Deletions cut 6 bases from V and 7 bases from J, with 7 bases between. The CDR3 reads CASRTGEQYF. CDR3 in DNA: TGTGCCAGCAGGACTGGTGAGCAGTACTTC.

The table lists this clone with a few counts. The chain links TRBV6-4 to TRBJ2-1, with 7 bases aligning to TRBD1. Germline V lookup: CDR1 MRHNA, CDR2 SNTAGT. Trimming at V came to 3 bases and at J to 5 bases, leaving 7 bases not matched to a gene. This CDR3 is 15 amino acids long. The CDR3 bases are TGTGCCAGCAGTGAAACAGGGGAAGGGAACAATGAGCAGTTCTTC. This codes for CASSETGEGNNEQFF.